Below are 14 T cell receptor beta chains sequenced from a single sample in a study of shared clonotypes between healthy human individuals. Sequenced by immunoSEQ multiplex PCR; TCRdb stores in-frame clones only, minus some. The sample comprises about 1.4 million clones, around 97% of which are singletons, and roughly 1.2% rests with the top ten. The sequenced sample consisted of naive CD4+ T cells sorted from blood. This sample's subset: CD45RA+ positively selected. These TCRs come from a man aged 30 to 45 in good health.

This chain links TRBV5-1 with TRBJ2-7; 7 bases match TRBD1. The CDR3 contains 16 residues. Germline V CDR1 and CDR2: SGHRS, YFSETQ. V gave up 1 base and J gave up 7 bases; unmatched junction bases: 14. The CDR3 coding sequence is TGCGCCAGCAGCTTGCAGGGGGTAGGACACCTTGGGGAGCAGTACTTC. Translating gives CASSLQGVGHLGEQYF. The whole variable domain, filled in from reference TRBV5-1 and TRBJ2-7, reads KAGVTQTPRYLIKTRGQQVTLSCSPISGHRSVSWYQQTPGQGLQFLFEYFSETQRNKGNFPGRFSGRQFSNSRSEMNVSTLELGDSALYLCASSLQGVGHLGEQYFGPGTRLTVT.

V is TRBV7-2 and J is TRBJ2-7; 7 nucleotides align to TRBD1. CDR3 length equals 14 residues. The trim removed 5 bases at V and 3 bases at J, leaving 7 bases unmatched. The V gene's germline CDR1 is SGHTA and CDR2 FQGNSA. This CDR3 is CASSLEGQNYEQYF. CDR3 DNA: TGTGCCAGCAGCCTAGAGGGACAGAACTACGAGCAGTACTTC.

The chain uses TRBV18 and TRBJ1-2; D not certain. Germline CDR1 KGHSH, CDR2 LQKENI. Trimming removed 1 base from V and 4 bases from J, with 13 bases in between. The CDR3 length is 15 residues. This CDR3 reads CASSPQESQSYGYTF. The CDR3 DNA reads as TGTGCCAGCTCACCACAGGAGTCTCAGTCCTATGGCTACACCTTC.

The rearrangement joins TRBV27 to TRBJ2-7; weak D call: TRBD1 (5 bases). Deletions cut 6 bases from V and 2 bases from J, with 11 bases between. The CDR3 sequence is 13 residues long. The germline V gene has CDR1 MNHEY and CDR2 SMNVEV (reference sequence). The DNA for the CDR3 is TGTGCCAGCAGACCGACAGCTACCTACGAGCAGTACTTC. The encoded protein is CASRPTATYEQYF.

V and J are TRBV4-1 and TRBJ1-1; maybe TRBD1 (5 bases). The germline CDR1 and CDR2 sequences are MGHRA and YSYEKL. Trimming took off 0 bases at V and 2 bases at J, with 10 bases between the two ends. The CDR3 loop spans 15 amino acids. The CDR3 sequence is CASSQDPGRNTEAFF. CDR3 DNA: TGCGCCAGCAGCCAAGACCCAGGGAGAAACACTGAAGCTTTCTTT.

The V gene is TRBV19, the J gene TRBJ2-3; D unresolved. The CDR3 is 13 amino acids. V lost 4 bases and J 1 base, leaving 6 bases between the germline ends. Germline values: CDR1 LNHDA, CDR2 SQIVND (reference sequence). CDR3 nucleotides: TGTGCCAGTAGTAACCCCGGCACAGATACGCAGTATTTT. This encodes CASSNPGTDTQYF.

A single count supports this clone. The chain combines TRBV7-3 with TRBJ2-1; maybe TRBD1 (5 bases). V lost 5 bases to trimming and J lost 8 bases, with 7 bases between them. The CDR3 contains 11 residues. CDR1 and CDR2 from the germline V gene are SGHTA and FQGTGA. This CDR3 is CASSGADEQFF. CDR3 sequence (DNA): TGTGCCAGCAGCGGGGCCGATGAGCAGTTCTTC.

Comment on this clone: The same CDR3 also results from other DNA sequences found in this sample. The chain links TRBV7-3 to TRBJ2-5; TRBD2 aligns across 15 bases. Germline CDR1 is SGHTA and CDR2 is FQGTGA. V lost 5 bases to trimming and J lost 4 bases; unmatched junction nucleotides: 2. The CDR3 length is 15 residues. CDR3 coding DNA: TGTGCCAGCAGCCCGGGACTAGCGGGAGGAGAGACCCAGTACTTC. As protein: CASSPGLAGGETQYF. Full variable domain (missing parts from reference TRBV7-3 and TRBJ2-5): GAGVSQTPSNKVTEKGKYVELRCDPISGHTALYWYRQSLGQGPEFLIYFQGTGAADDSGLPNDRFFAVRPEGSVSTLKIQRTERGDSAVYLCASSPGLAGGETQYFGPGTRLLVL.

This sequence joins TRBV29-1 and TRBJ2-7; 7 bases are shared with TRBD1. Trimming at V came to 6 bases and at J to 0 bases, leaving 5 bases not matched to a gene. The germline V gene has CDR1 SQVTM and CDR2 ANQGSEA. CDR3 length equals 13 residues. This CDR3 is CSVGQESSYEQYF. Here the CDR3 DNA reads TGCAGCGTCGGACAGGAAAGCTCCTACGAGCAGTACTTC.

This chain connects TRBV5-4 to TRBJ2-7, with TRBD2 matching over 15 bases. With 4 bases clipped from V and 2 bases from J, the junction kept 13 bases outside the gene matches. Germline-derived CDR1 and CDR2 are SGHNT and YYREEE (reference sequence). This CDR3 has 19 residues. CDR3 loop: CASSPPGLAGGERTYEQYF. The CDR3 bases are TGTGCCAGCAGCCCACCAGGACTAGCGGGAGGGGAAAGGACCTACGAGCAGTACTTC.

The V call is TRBV7-9, the J call TRBJ2-1; 7 nucleotides agree with TRBD1. CDR1 SEHNR and CDR2 FQNEAQ come from the germline V gene (reference sequence). The trim removed 5 bases at V and 0 bases at J, leaving 7 bases unmatched. This CDR3 has 16 amino acids. The CDR3 is CASSPIQGSSYNEQFF. CDR3 in DNA: TGTGCCAGCAGCCCGATACAGGGGAGCTCCTACAATGAGCAGTTCTTC. Together with reference TRBV7-9 and TRBJ2-1, the CDR3 gives the full variable domain: DTGVSQNPRHKITKRGQNVTFRCDPISEHNRLYWYRQTLGQGPEFLTYFQNEAQLEKSRLLSDRFSAERPKGSFSTLEIQRTEQGDSAMYLCASSPIQGSSYNEQFFGPGTRLTVL.

This chain links TRBV9 with TRBJ2-1; 10 nucleotides agree with TRBD2. CDR3 size: 15 residues. V was clipped by 4 bases and J by 6 bases; unmatched bases: 7. Germline values: CDR1 SGDLS, CDR2 YYNGEE. CDR3 in DNA: TGTGCCAGCAGCACCCTTAGCGGGAGGATCAATGAGCAGTTCTTC. This gives the protein CASSTLSGRINEQFF.

The chain links TRBV28 to TRBJ1-4; the match to TRBD1 covers 7 bases. J gave up 7 bases and V 2 bases, and 10 bases lay outside the gene matches. The CDR3 has 16 amino acids. Germline V gene data show CDR1 as MDHEN and CDR2 as SYDVKM. CDR3 coding DNA: TGTGCCAGCAGTTTAGGTCCGACAGGGTTCGGTGAAAAACTGTTTTTT. Amino acid sequence: CASSLGPTGFGEKLFF. The variable domain in full, with the rest retrieved from reference TRBV28 and TRBJ1-4, is DVKVTQSSRYLVKRTGEKVFLECVQDMDHENMFWYRQDPGLGLRLIYFSYDVKMKEKGDIPEGYSVSREKKERFSLILESASTNQTSMYLCASSLGPTGFGEKLFFGSGTQLSVL.

Comments on this clone: In the same sample, other DNA sequences code for this CDR3. The chain links TRBV28 to TRBJ2-7; no reliable D call. V lost 6 bases and J 4 bases, leaving 10 bases between the germline ends. Looked up from germline, CDR1 is MDHEN and CDR2 is SYDVKM. CDR3 length: 12 residues. The CDR3 is CASSLKRYEQYF. The CDR3 region has the DNA TGTGCCAGCAGCCTTAAAAGATACGAGCAGTACTTC.